The rows below give T cell receptor beta chains drawn from one sample of a study of patients and donors after allogeneic stem cell transplantation. TCRdb redid the calling of the RT-PCR reads with MiXCR, one entry per CDR3 protein. The sample lists about 200,000 distinct CDR3 sequences; more than 35% were seen once. Material: blood, either unsorted or a sorted T cell fraction (not recorded which). All receptors come from a human donor who was either an allogeneic HSCT recipient or a stem cell or donor lymphocyte infusion donor (not recorded which). It is not recorded whose cells these are; they may come from a transplant donor. CDR3s include the opening cysteine and the closing phenylalanine or tryptophan. The D gene is left open where the match is weak.

v_call	d_call	j_call	cdr3_aa
TRBV20-1	TRBD2	TRBJ2-1	CSAAQTSGRVNEQFF
TRBV7-7	TRBD2	TRBJ2-1	CAVSSGWNYNEQFF
TRBV7-9	.	TRBJ2-7	CASSPYGSEQYF
TRBV3-1	.	TRBJ1-2	CASSQVGGQSIYGYTF
TRBV6-2/TRBV6-3	.	TRBJ2-7	CASSYGGPAYEQYF
TRBV28	.	TRBJ1-1	CASSFRRNTEAFF
TRBV10-3	.	TRBJ2-5	CAIGAGETQYF
TRBV6-6	.	TRBJ1-2	CASRSGEPSGYTF
TRBV29-1	.	TRBJ1-2	CSVTGSYGYTF
TRBV15	.	TRBJ2-7	CATSSLTSPMPFEQYF
TRBV7-2	.	TRBJ2-3	CASSLPGSGASTDTQYF
TRBV30	TRBD2	TRBJ2-5	CAWTKLAGVETQYF
TRBV27	TRBD1	TRBJ1-1	CASSQRQGYTEAFF
TRBV5-1	.	TRBJ1-5	CASSPRSGNQPQHF
TRBV2	TRBD1	TRBJ2-7	CASRPIQGPPGVEQYF
TRBV7-9	.	TRBJ1-1	CASSFPENTEAFF
TRBV24-1	.	TRBJ1-1	CATSDKGTEAFF
TRBV3-1	.	TRBJ2-7	CASSQVPRDYGQYF
TRBV27	.	TRBJ1-1	CASSPGTTEAFF
TRBV30	TRBD1	TRBJ2-2	CAWRDKTGVAGELFF
TRBV6-5	.	TRBJ2-5	CASSYSRVSETQYF
TRBV6-5	.	TRBJ2-1	CASSSLENEQFF
TRBV5-1	.	TRBJ2-3	CASSLVGVGPDTQYF
TRBV12-3/TRBV12-4	.	TRBJ1-1	CASVGGGHTEAFF
TRBV24-1	.	TRBJ1-5	CATSKGPQPQHF
TRBV7-3	.	TRBJ2-1	CASSLPARNEQFF
TRBV12-3/TRBV12-4	.	TRBJ2-7	CASRSGLYEQYF
TRBV9	.	TRBJ1-1	CASSVASGVNTEAFF
TRBV9	.	TRBJ1-2	CASSPGPADYGYTF
TRBV27	.	TRBJ2-1	CASSFQGSYNEQFF
TRBV6-5	TRBD1	TRBJ1-2	CASSTSTGAVYGYTF
TRBV4-3	.	TRBJ1-2	CASSQEDAAPVVGYTF
TRBV5-6	.	TRBJ1-1	CASSYRAWIMNTEAFF
TRBV6-2/TRBV6-3	.	TRBJ2-3	CASNFGGDTQYF
TRBV11-2	.	TRBJ2-2	CASSNFRGTGELFF